The 18 T cell receptor beta chains given below trace back to one sample, sequenced in a study of CD8+CD57+ T cells in acquired aplastic anemia. Profiling of TCR beta VDJ combinations and CDR3 sequences used genomic DNA as template. TCRdb recomputed calls from the reads with MiXCR, one row per CDR3 protein. The sample holds about 190,000 distinct CDR3 sequences; 54% are singletons and the top ten take approximately 16%. Sequences were obtained from sorted CD4+, CD8+, or CD8+CD57+ T cells (not recorded which) from PBMCs. These receptors came from a human donor in good health, serving as a control.

This chain links TRBV5-6 with TRBJ1-1; no reliable D call. Germline V CDR1 and CDR2: SGHDT, YYEEEE. V shed 2 bases and J shed 8 bases, with 13 bases lying between them. This CDR3 is 13 amino acids long. DNA for the CDR3: TGTGCCAGCAGCTTATACTTTGTAGGGGAAGCTTTCTTT. This codes for CASSLYFVGEAFF.

The J gene is TRBJ2-1, the V gene TRBV2; 15 bases fit TRBD2. The CDR3 totals 19 residues. Germline V lookup: CDR1 SNHLY, CDR2 FYNNEI. Losses at the gene ends were 7 bases for V and 0 bases for J; bases not matched to a gene: 10. The CDR3, as DNA: TGTGCCAGCAAGCATGGGACTAGCGGGGGGTTGAGCTCCTACAATGAGCAGTTCTTC. Translated, it gives CASKHGTSGGLSSYNEQFF.

This clonotype was seen a handful of times. The genes are TRBV3-1 and TRBJ1-5; unclear D gene. Germline V gives CDR1 LGHDT, CDR2 YNNKEL (reference sequence). V dropped 0 bases and J dropped 4 bases, with 7 bases sitting between them. The CDR3 contains 14 residues. The CDR3 region has the DNA TGTGCCAGCAGCCAAGAACCCGGGAATCAGCCCCAGCATTTT. As protein: CASSQEPGNQPQHF.

The chain has TRBV7-3 and TRBJ1-5; weak D call: TRBD1 (5 bases). Germline V gene data show CDR1 as SGHTA and CDR2 as FQGTGA. The length of the CDR3 is 16 residues. Trimming removed 5 bases from V and 6 bases from J, with 20 bases in between. This chain's CDR3 is CASSPAGVASGQPQHF. CDR3 nucleotides: TGTGCCAGCAGCCCAGCGGGGGTGGCCAGTGGTCAGCCCCAGCATTTT.

This clonotype showed up many times. The J gene is TRBJ2-7, the V gene TRBV20-1; D may correspond to TRBD1 or TRBD2 (5 bases each). Between the trimmed V and J ends, which lost 6 bases and 3 bases, there was a span of 15 bases. Per the germline V gene, CDR1 is DFQATT and CDR2 is SNEGSKA (reference sequence). The CDR3 covers 13 residues. CDR3 loop: CSAQSGDLYEQYF. The CDR3 DNA is TGCAGTGCCCAATCCGGGGACCTCTACGAGCAGTACTTC.

V and J are TRBV24-1 and TRBJ2-1, with 7 bases matching TRBD2. Germline V gives CDR1 KGHDR, CDR2 SFDVKD. V lost 8 bases, J lost 5 bases, and 2 bases stayed unmatched. This CDR3 has 12 residues. The CDR3 DNA sequence: TGTGCCACCACTAGCGGAAACAATGAGCAGTTCTTC. Amino acids: CATTSGNNEQFF.

This clonotype was counted a few times. The genes are TRBV15 and TRBJ2-3, with D maybe TRBD1 (5 bases). V gave up 3 bases and J gave up 1 base, with 14 bases separating them. This CDR3 is 16 amino acids long. Per the germline V gene, CDR1 is LNHNV and CDR2 is YYDKDF (reference sequence). CDR3 in DNA: TGTGCCACCAGCAGGACAGCCAAAGCAGGCACAGATACGCAGTATTTT. Translation gives CATSRTAKAGTDTQYF.

V usage is TRBV10-3 and J usage is TRBJ2-3, with TRBD1 identical over 7 bases. The CDR3 length is 13 residues. In germline, CDR1 is ENHRY, CDR2 SYGVKD. V lost 6 bases to trimming and J lost 0 bases; unmatched junction nucleotides: 0. CDR3: CAIRGQSTDTQYF. For the CDR3, the DNA is TGTGCCATCAGGGGACAGAGCACAGATACGCAGTATTTT.

Many counts were recorded for this clonotype. The rearrangement uses TRBV20-1 and TRBJ1-1, with 10 bases fitting TRBD1. The V gene's germline CDR1 is DFQATT and CDR2 SNEGSKA (reference sequence). Germline trimming cut 0 bases from V and 5 bases from J; bases unmatched to any gene: 15. The CDR3 loop spans 18 amino acids. CDR3 DNA: TGCAGTGCTAGAGATCGGGACAGGGGAACGCTAAGTAGGACTGAAGCTTTCTTT. Translating it yields CSARDRDRGTLSRTEAFF.

The rearrangement uses TRBV9 and TRBJ2-7; D is possibly TRBD1 (7 bases). V lost 0 bases, J lost 7 bases, and 11 bases lay in between. This CDR3 has 13 amino acids. Germline-derived CDR1 and CDR2 are SGDLS and YYNGEE. DNA of the CDR3: TGTGCCAGCAGCGTAGGTCAGGGGGGAGAGCAGTACTTC. Its translation: CASSVGQGGEQYF.

V and J are TRBV5-4 and TRBJ1-2, with 7 bases identical to TRBD1. The length of the CDR3 is 15 residues. J lost 1 base, V lost 4 bases, and 7 bases had no gene match. The germline V gene encodes CDR1 SGHNT and CDR2 YYREEE (reference sequence). CDR3: CASSTRTGDNYGYTF. The CDR3 DNA reads as TGTGCCAGCAGCACACGAACAGGGGATAACTATGGCTACACCTTC.

The J gene is TRBJ2-7, the V gene TRBV9; possible D gene TRBD2, 6 bases. The germline gives CDR1 SGDLS, CDR2 YYNGEE. The CDR3 length is 15 residues. V was trimmed by 0 bases and J by 6 bases, leaving 16 bases between them. The CDR3 protein is CASSVGGHGGLEQYF. CDR3 bases: TGTGCCAGCAGCGTAGGAGGACACGGAGGGCTCGAGCAGTACTTC.

The chain couples TRBV20-1 to TRBJ2-7; maybe TRBD2 (5 bases). Trimming stripped 6 bases from V and 1 base from J, with 13 bases between. The CDR3 extends over 13 amino acids. Per germline, CDR1 DFQATT and CDR2 SNEGSKA (reference sequence). CDR3 nucleotides: TGCAGTGCCCCACCTCCGGGGTCCTACGAGCAGTACTTC. This encodes CSAPPPGSYEQYF.

V is TRBV5-4 and J is TRBJ2-5, with D perhaps being TRBD1 or TRBD2 (5 bases each). The ends were cut back, 4 bases at V and 0 bases at J, with 13 bases in the middle. The length of the CDR3 is 15 residues. Germline V gene sequence: CDR1 SGHNT, CDR2 YYREEE (reference sequence). The CDR3 reads CASSLLQGDQETQYF. DNA for the CDR3: TGTGCCAGCAGCCTGCTCCAGGGAGACCAAGAGACCCAGTACTTC.

In its sample, this clonotype was seen many times. J is TRBJ2-7 and V is TRBV7-2; 8 nucleotides agree with TRBD2. CDR1 is SGHTA and CDR2 is FQGNSA in the germline V gene. V lost 1 base and J lost 5; bases outside the gene matches: 7. The CDR3 runs 15 residues. CDR3 nucleotide sequence: TGTGCCAGCAGCTTAGGGCGGGGGGCCAGAAACGAGCAGTACTTC. It yields the protein CASSLGRGARNEQYF.

This clonotype was counted only a few times. The V gene is TRBV24-1, the J gene TRBJ1-2; 9 bases align to TRBD1. J was trimmed by 4 bases and V by 7 bases; bases with no gene match: 3. CDR1 and CDR2 from the germline V gene are KGHDR and SFDVKD. The CDR3 extends over 13 amino acids. CDR3 nucleotide sequence: TGTGCCACCAGCGGGACAGGGCCCTATGGCTACACCTTC. The encoded protein is CATSGTGPYGYTF.

The CDR3 nucleotides are TGTGCCACCCTTAGGCGGGCTGATACCCCGAATCAGCCCCAGCATTTT. The encoded protein is CATLRRADTPNQPQHF. V usage is TRBV28 and J usage is TRBJ1-5; D unresolved. Trimming took off 10 bases at V and 4 bases at J, with 23 bases between the two ends. This CDR3 has 16 residues. Germline V CDR1 and CDR2: MDHEN, SYDVKM.

J is TRBJ1-1 and V is TRBV7-2; D gene uncertain. From germline, CDR1 is SGHTA and CDR2 FQGNSA. The CDR3 has 13 amino acids. Trimming left V 5 bases short and J 5 bases short, with 12 bases between. As DNA, the CDR3 is TGTGCCAGCAGCCTATCTCGGGCAACTGAAGCTTTCTTT. It specifies CASSLSRATEAFF. Filled out from reference TRBV7-2 and TRBJ1-1, the complete variable domain reads GAGVSQSPSNKVTEKGKDVELRCDPISGHTALYWYRQSLGQGLEFLIYFQGNSAPDKSGLPSDRFSAERTGGSVSTLTIQRTQQEDSAVYLCASSLSRATEAFFGQGTRLTVV.